The rows below give T cell receptor beta chains drawn from one sample of a study of beta chain features in type 1 diabetes. Produced via immunoSEQ multiplex PCR; TCRdb's table is partial and in-frame only. The data show 130,000 or so clones, with around 9% seen just once and under 0.9% held by the top ten. The sequencing input was central memory CD4+ T cells from blood. The receptors originated from a man between 25 and 39 years old with type 1 diabetes. Both conserved end residues are part of each CDR3. The D gene is left open where the match is weak. A clone size is listed for some rows: how often the clone was seen (once, few, many), or a class if it is expanded.

>TRBD1|TRBJ2-5|TRBV7-9|.
CASSQSDRGETQYF
TGTGCCAGCAGTCAATCGGACAGGGGGGAGACCCAGTACTTC
>.|TRBJ2-3|TRBV11-2|.
CASSFRVSTDTQYF
TGTGCCAGCAGCTTTCGGGTTAGCACAGATACGCAGTATTTT
>.|TRBJ2-5|TRBV7-3|few
CASSFWAALGTQYF
TGTGCCAGCAGCTTCTGGGCAGCCTTGGGGACCCAGTACTTC
>TRBD2|TRBJ2-2|TRBV9|few
CASSERLAGKAGELFF
TGTGCCAGCAGCGAACGACTAGCGGGGAAGGCCGGGGAGCTGTTTTTT
>.|TRBJ1-1|TRBV5-6|.
CASSFSGGTEAFF
TGTGCCAGCAGCTTCAGCGGGGGGACTGAAGCTTTCTTT
>TRBD1|TRBJ1-5|TRBV15|few
CATSRGAGGLGNQPQHF
TGTGCCACCAGCAGGGGGGCAGGGGGCTTGGGCAATCAGCCCCAGCATTTT
>TRBD1|TRBJ2-1|TRBV27|few
CASRRTGTNEQFF
TGTGCCAGCAGGCGGACAGGGACAAATGAGCAGTTCTTC
>.|TRBJ1-6|TRBV29-1|.
CSVKVGGIDSPLHF
TGCAGCGTCAAAGTAGGGGGAATTGATTCACCCCTCCACTTT
>TRBD2|TRBJ2-5|TRBV4-2|.
CASSQEHYGGETQYF
TGTGCCAGCAGCCAAGAACATTACGGGGGGGAGACCCAGTACTTC
>.|TRBJ1-1|TRBV23-1|few
CASRNPQGPFTEAFF
TGCGCCAGCAGAAATCCCCAGGGGCCGTTCACTGAAGCTTTCTTT
>.|TRBJ1-1|TRBV2|.
CASTYDGLAFF
TGTGCCAGCACCTACGACGGGTTGGCTTTCTTT
>TRBD1|TRBJ1-6|TRBV12-5|.
CASGLDRGDSPLHF
TGTGCTAGTGGTTTGGACAGGGGTGATTCACCCCTCCACTTT
>.|TRBJ2-3|TRBV29-1|.
CSVDSFQSATQYF
TGCAGCGTTGATAGCTTTCAATCTGCTACGCAGTATTTT
>.|TRBJ2-6|TRBV19|.
CASRREVLESGANVLTF
TGTGCCAGTAGGAGGGAGGTACTAGAATCTGGGGCCAACGTCCTGACTTTC
>.|TRBJ2-7|TRBV5-1|.
CASSLAGGQSDEQYF
TGCGCCAGCAGCTTGGCGGGAGGACAGAGTGACGAGCAGTACTTC
>TRBD2|TRBJ2-1|TRBV9|few
CASSPRGEWLNEQFF
TGTGCCAGCAGCCCTCGGGGGGAGTGGTTAAATGAGCAGTTCTTC
>.|TRBJ2-7|TRBV14|few
CASSQGVRYEQYF
TGTGCCAGCAGCCAAGGAGTAAGATACGAGCAGTACTTC
>TRBD1|TRBJ2-7|TRBV9|few
CASSPLDRGTYEQYF
TGTGCCAGCAGCCCTTTGGACAGGGGGACCTACGAGCAGTACTTC
>.|TRBJ1-4|TRBV4-3|.
CASSHDLRSEKLFF
TGCGCCAGCAGCCATGACTTGAGGAGTGAAAAACTGTTTTTT
>TRBD1|TRBJ1-2|TRBV6-5|.
CASSRKQGARGYTF
TGTGCCAGCAGCCGAAAACAGGGGGCGAGGGGCTACACCTTC
>TRBD1|TRBJ2-1|TRBV4-1|.
CASSQPLTGTGYNEQFF
TGCGCCAGCAGCCAACCTCTCACGGGGACAGGGTACAATGAGCAGTTCTTC
>.|TRBJ2-3|TRBV5-1|.
CASSRQGLAGTDTQYF
TGCGCCAGCAGCAGGCAGGGGTTAGCTGGCACAGATACGCAGTATTTT
>.|TRBJ1-2|TRBV7-2|.
CASSLALGQSSAGYTF
TGTGCCAGCAGCTTAGCGCTAGGACAAAGCTCGGCTGGCTACACCTTC
>TRBD1|TRBJ1-1|TRBV18|few
CASSTQGADTEAFF
TGTGCCAGCTCAACTCAGGGGGCTGACACTGAAGCTTTCTTT
>.|TRBJ2-5|TRBV19|few
CASTKTGSKETQYF
TGTGCCAGTACCAAAACCGGGTCAAAAGAGACCCAGTACTTC
>.|TRBJ1-2|TRBV2|few
CASSELATDFNYGYTF
TGTGCCAGCAGTGAATTGGCCACGGACTTTAACTATGGCTACACCTTC
>TRBD2|TRBJ2-1|TRBV7-3|.
CASSLGTSSYNEQFF
TGTGCCAGCAGCTTGGGGACTAGCTCCTACAATGAGCAGTTCTTC
>TRBD2|TRBJ2-1|TRBV5-4|.
CASSQPSGGYNEQFF
TGCGCCAGCAGTCAACCTAGCGGGGGCTACAATGAGCAGTTCTTC
>.|TRBJ1-1|TRBV15|once
CATSSQWNTEAFF
TGTGCCACCAGCAGTCAGTGGAACACTGAAGCTTTCTTT